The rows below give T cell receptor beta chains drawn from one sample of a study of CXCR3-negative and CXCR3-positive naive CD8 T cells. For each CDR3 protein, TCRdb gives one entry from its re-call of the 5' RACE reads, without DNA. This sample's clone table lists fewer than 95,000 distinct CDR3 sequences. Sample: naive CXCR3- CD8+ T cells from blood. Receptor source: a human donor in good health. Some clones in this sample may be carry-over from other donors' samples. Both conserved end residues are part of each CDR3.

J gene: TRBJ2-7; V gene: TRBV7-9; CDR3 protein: CASSSTGEGWSSYEQYF
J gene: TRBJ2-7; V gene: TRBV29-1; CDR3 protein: CSVEDTEPYEQYF
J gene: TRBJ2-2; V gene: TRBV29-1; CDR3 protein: CSVEQISGELFF
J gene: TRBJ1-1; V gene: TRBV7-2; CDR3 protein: CASSFRPFDPAFF
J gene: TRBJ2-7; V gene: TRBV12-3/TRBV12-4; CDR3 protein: CASSLRQGAYEQYF
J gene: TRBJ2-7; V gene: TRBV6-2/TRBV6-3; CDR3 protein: CASSYLPSSEQYF
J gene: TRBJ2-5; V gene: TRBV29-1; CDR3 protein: CSGQGGVETQYF
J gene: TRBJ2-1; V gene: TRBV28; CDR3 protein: CASSKGLAGFEQFF
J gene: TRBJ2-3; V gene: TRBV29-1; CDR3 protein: CSASDPNTDTQYF
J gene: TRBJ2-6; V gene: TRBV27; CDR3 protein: CASSSPGAGANVLTF